Following are 15 T cell receptor beta chains from one sample sequenced in a study of blood T cells in healthy people across ages. The second PCR ran roughly 6 to 12 cycles with a sample-barcoded 5' primer and J-beta primers. TCRdb called the 5' RACE reads again in MiXCR, with one record for every CDR3 protein. The repertoire holds about 1,400,000 distinct CDR3 sequences, with approximately 38% as singletons. Specimen: blood. These receptors came from a woman aged 18-29 years in good health.

This clonotype was picked up many times. This sequence joins TRBV5-1 and TRBJ2-7, with D perhaps matching TRBD2 (6 bases). Trimming left V 4 bases short and J 2 bases short, with 13 bases between. CDR3 length: 14 residues. Looked up from germline, CDR1 is SGHRS and CDR2 is YFSETQ. The CDR3 reads CASSLGTHTYEQYF. The CDR3 nucleotides read TGCGCCAGCAGCCTCGGGACTCACACCTACGAGCAGTACTTC.

CDR3 bases: TGTGCCAGCAGTTACTCGAGGGTAGCGGGACGGGATGAGCAGTTCTTC. It specifies CASSYSRVAGRDEQFF. The chain has TRBV6-6 and TRBJ2-1; the match to TRBD2 covers 8 bases. Losses at the gene ends were 0 bases for V and 8 bases for J; bases not matched to a gene: 9. This CDR3 is built from 16 residues. Germline V gives CDR1 MNHNY, CDR2 SVGAGI (reference sequence).

This rearrangement joins TRBV6-2 or TRBV6-3 to TRBJ2-2, with 11 bases that match TRBD2. V lost 6 bases, J lost 1 base, and 7 bases stayed unmatched. The germline gives CDR1 MNHEY, CDR2 SVGEGT. This CDR3 is 17 amino acids long. CDR3 amino acids: CASSRHLAGGNTGELFF. CDR3 nucleotide sequence: TGTGCCAGCAGCCGCCATCTAGCGGGGGGGAACACCGGGGAGCTGTTTTTT.

V usage is TRBV10-3 and J usage is TRBJ2-7; D is perhaps TRBD2 (6 bases). Germline values: CDR1 ENHRY, CDR2 SYGVKD. The CDR3 length is 17 residues. Deletions cut 2 bases from V and 2 bases from J, with 19 bases between. The DNA of the CDR3 is TGTGCCATCAGTGAGCGAGGACCCCGGACTACAGCCTACGAGCAGTACTTC. Translated: CAISERGPRTTAYEQYF.

This chain uses TRBV20-1 with TRBJ2-3, with 7 bases identical to TRBD2. The CDR3 totals 14 residues. The germline V gene encodes CDR1 DFQATT and CDR2 SNEGSKA (reference sequence). Trimming took 8 bases from V and 0 from J; bases not matched to a gene: 8. CDR3 residues: CSTNGGTSTDTQYF. The CDR3 coding sequence is TGCAGTACGAACGGGGGGACCAGCACAGATACGCAGTATTTT.

The chain combines TRBV2 with TRBJ1-2; TRBD1 is a possible D gene (5 bases). CDR1 is SNHLY and CDR2 is FYNNEI in the germline V gene. V dropped 4 bases and J dropped 4 bases, with 13 bases sitting between them. This CDR3 comprises 14 residues. The CDR3 loop reads CASSVDILSYGYTF. DNA of the CDR3: TGTGCCAGCAGTGTGGACATCCTGAGCTATGGCTACACCTTC.

V is TRBV7-8 and J is TRBJ2-1; TRBD1 is a possible D gene (5 bases). Trimming pared 2 bases from V and 2 bases from J, leaving 10 bases between. The CDR3 extends over 15 amino acids. Per germline, CDR1 SGHVS and CDR2 FQNEAQ. CDR3 region: CASSLMGRAYNEQFF. Here the CDR3 DNA reads TGTGCCAGCAGCTTAATGGGGCGCGCCTACAATGAGCAGTTCTTC.

This clonotype came up a few times. V gene TRBV4-1 combines with J gene TRBJ2-7, with D perhaps TRBD1 (5 bases). CDR3 length: 15 amino acids. Trimming stripped 0 bases from V and 4 bases from J, with 13 bases between. The germline CDR1 and CDR2 sequences are MGHRA and YSYEKL. The CDR3 DNA sequence: TGCGCCAGCAGCCAAGATGCAGGGTTCCAATACGAGCAGTACTTC. Translated: CASSQDAGFQYEQYF.

The chain employs TRBV29-1 and TRBJ2-7; D tentatively reads TRBD1 or TRBD2 (5 bases each). The CDR3 is 11 amino acids. Trimming left V 6 bases short and J 9 bases short, with 15 bases between. Per the germline V gene, CDR1 is SQVTM and CDR2 is ANQGSEA. CDR3 in amino acids: CSVGEGSGQYF. In DNA form, the CDR3 reads TGCAGCGTGGGTGAGGGGTCGGGGCAGTACTTC.

This clonotype appeared a single time. The rearrangement links TRBV12-3 or TRBV12-4 to TRBJ2-7, with TRBD1 matching over 8 bases. The CDR3 covers 14 residues. V was pared by 6 bases and J by 5 bases, with 9 bases of the junction left unmatched. The CDR3 DNA follows: TGTGCCAGCAGCCGCCGACAGGGGTTGGACGAGCAGTACTTC. Translated: CASSRRQGLDEQYF.

This clonotype was seen at least ten times. One junction end does not reproduce the germline sequence, and a read error may be involved. The chain is built from TRBV4-1 and TRBJ2-4; tentative D call: TRBD2 (5 bases). CDR1 is MGHRA, CDR2 YSYEKL, per germline. CDR3 length: 13 amino acids. CDR3 coding DNA: TGCGCCAGCTCCACGCTAGCCGAAAACATTCAGTACTTC. Translating gives CASSTLAENIQYF.

In this sample, this clonotype turned up many times. This rearrangement joins TRBV12-3 or TRBV12-4 to TRBJ2-1, with TRBD1 matching 9 bases. This CDR3 contains 14 residues. V lost 6 bases to trimming and J lost 2 bases; unmatched junction nucleotides: 2. The CDR3 loop is CASSRQGAYNEQFF. The CDR3 DNA sequence: TGTGCCAGCAGCCGACAGGGGGCCTACAATGAGCAGTTCTTC.

Comment on this clonotype: Just one base apart from a much larger clone, this may be a read error. The chain is built from TRBV5-1 and TRBJ2-3; the D is unclear. The CDR3 runs 14 residues. In germline, CDR1 is SGHRS, CDR2 YFSETQ. CDR3 in amino acids: CACRTSASADTQYF. In DNA, the CDR3 is TGCGCCTGCAGGACGTCTGCCTCCGCAGATACGCAGTATTTT.

This clonotype appeared a few times. J is TRBJ2-1 and V is TRBV20-1; 10 bases line up with TRBD2. CDR3 length equals 15 residues. Germline lookup yields CDR1 DFQATT and CDR2 SNEGSKA (reference sequence). V was pared by 1 base and J by 8 bases, with 8 bases of the junction left unmatched. The CDR3 here is CSARVASGSHDEQFF. As DNA, the CDR3 is TGCAGTGCTAGAGTGGCTAGCGGGAGCCATGATGAGCAGTTCTTC.

This clonotype occurred a few times. The chain is built from TRBV21-1 and TRBJ1-2; the table gives TRBD1 as D, unverified against the DNA. TRBV21-1 is noted as a pseudogene. The CDR3 is made up of 16 amino acids. As DNA, the CDR3 is TGTGCCAGCAGCTTCCCCCCTCCGCAGATAATATATGGCTACACCTTC. It translates to CASSFPPPQIIYGYTF.